The 8 T cell receptor beta chains given below trace back to one sample, sequenced in a study of T cell responses to AZD1222 COVID-19 vaccine (dated by TCRdb to about 2021). The sample's time point label is to be understood as: about 28 days (+/-7) after the second vaccine dose. Library preparation used the immunoSEQ multiplex PCR assay. The table comes from immuneACCESS by way of TCRdb, which keeps in-frame sequences with V and J called. Part of the clones is missing from these tables; in studies checked, under half for an unresolved V gene and the rest for unknown reasons. The sample yields approximately 270,000 clones; roughly 93% were counted once. Roughly 0.6% of the sample belongs to the ten largest clones. The sequences come from peripheral blood, collected 28 days after the second AZD1222 dose. The origin of the receptors is an adult who received the AZD1222 COVID-19 vaccine.

This rearrangement joins TRBV18 to TRBJ2-1, with D possibly being TRBD1 (5 bases). Germline CDR1 is KGHSH and CDR2 is LQKENI. Trimming removed 7 bases at V and 1 base at J, with 17 bases between. The CDR3 has 16 residues. CDR3 nucleotide sequence: TGTGCCAGCTTGGGCCTGTCAGGGCCGTCCTACAATGAGCAGTTCTTC. Translating gives CASLGLSGPSYNEQFF. Filled out from reference TRBV18 and TRBJ2-1, the complete variable domain reads NAGVMQNPRHLVRRRGQEARLRCSPMKGHSHVYWYRQLPEEGLKFMVYLQKENIIDESGMPKERFSAEFPKEGPSILRIQQVVRGDSAAYFCASLGLSGPSYNEQFFGPGTRLTVL.

The count of this clone is one. V gene TRBV11-2 combines with J gene TRBJ2-3; no definite D call. The germline CDR1 and CDR2 sequences are SGHAT and FQNNGV. V was cut by 4 bases and J by 3 bases, with 11 bases left in between. CDR3 length equals 14 residues. CDR3 protein: CASSSPSRTDTQYF. CDR3 sequence (DNA): TGTGCCAGCAGCTCCCCGTCAAGGACAGATACGCAGTATTTT.

The chain employs TRBV9 and TRBJ2-5, with D uncertain. This CDR3 is 13 amino acids long. The germline V gene has CDR1 SGDLS and CDR2 YYNGEE. V shed 0 bases and J shed 2 bases, with 5 bases lying between them. CDR3 in DNA: TGTGCCAGCAGCGTAGCTCTTCAAGAGACCCAGTACTTC. Amino acids: CASSVALQETQYF.

J is TRBJ1-1 and V is TRBV28, with D hard to call. The germline V gene encodes CDR1 MDHEN and CDR2 SYDVKM. Deletions cut 8 bases from V and 6 bases from J, with 13 bases between. The length of the CDR3 is 12 residues. The CDR3 DNA reads TGTGCCAGCGGCGTTCCGCAGCCTGAAGCTTTCTTT. It translates to CASGVPQPEAFF.

The chain combines TRBV15 with TRBJ1-5; D call uncertain. Per germline, CDR1 LNHNV and CDR2 YYDKDF (reference sequence). The length of the CDR3 is 13 residues. V lost 0 bases and J lost 9, with 9 bases in between. In DNA, the CDR3 is TGTGCCACCAGCAGAGATCTTGCGCGGCCCCAGCATTTT. It specifies CATSRDLARPQHF.

J is TRBJ2-7 and V is TRBV7-9; D is possibly TRBD1 (6 bases). The CDR3 loop spans 14 amino acids. V shed 3 bases and J shed 0 bases, with 9 bases lying between them. From germline, CDR1 is SEHNR and CDR2 FQNEAQ (reference sequence). The CDR3 DNA sequence: TGTGCCAGCAGCTTTACAGGGAGCTCCTACGAGCAGTACTTC. As protein: CASSFTGSSYEQYF.

The chain employs TRBV4-1 and TRBJ2-2; TRBD2 is a possible D gene (7 bases). Germline CDR1 MGHRA, CDR2 YSYEKL. With 0 bases removed from V and 7 bases from J, the gap between germline ends came to 15 bases. The CDR3 consists of 16 residues. This chain's CDR3 is CASSQEGGLPGGELFF. DNA of the CDR3: TGCGCCAGCAGCCAAGAGGGGGGGCTTCCTGGCGGGGAGCTGTTTTTT.

The chain carries TRBV5-1 and TRBJ2-1, with TRBD2 matching 7 bases. V lost 0 bases to trimming and J lost 4 bases; unmatched junction nucleotides: 13. The CDR3 has 18 residues. In germline, CDR1 is SGHRS, CDR2 YFSETQ. CDR3 DNA: TGCGCCAGCAGCTTGGGAGTCCAAGGCGGGGGAATATACAATGAGCAGTTCTTC. This encodes CASSLGVQGGGIYNEQFF. The entire variable domain, with the rest obtained from reference TRBV5-1 and TRBJ2-1, is as follows: KAGVTQTPRYLIKTRGQQVTLSCSPISGHRSVSWYQQTPGQGLQFLFEYFSETQRNKGNFPGRFSGRQFSNSRSEMNVSTLELGDSALYLCASSLGVQGGGIYNEQFFGPGTRLTVL.